The 9 T cell receptor beta chains below come from one sample, sequenced in a study of blood T cell repertoires in COVID-19. The data were produced by immunoSEQ multiplex PCR, yet TCRdb's version contains in-frame clones alone and is incomplete. The repertoire holds 63,000 or so clones, with roughly 91% as singletons. The material sequenced was peripheral blood. The source is a man aged 60 to 75 with acute or convalescent COVID-19.

This chain connects TRBV12-5 to TRBJ2-1; 7 bases are shared with TRBD1. The CDR3 has 18 residues. CDR1 is LGHNT and CDR2 is FRNRAP in the germline V gene. V lost 0 bases and J lost 2; bases outside the gene matches: 10. The CDR3 nucleotides read TGTGCTAGTGGTTTGGTAGAGGACGGACAGGTCACCTACAATGAGCAGTTCTTC. Its translation: CASGLVEDGQVTYNEQFF. Complete variable domain (other parts from reference TRBV12-5 and TRBJ2-1): DARVTQTPRHKVTEMGQEVTMRCQPILGHNTVFWYRQTMMQGLELLAYFRNRAPLDDSGMPKDRFSAEMPDATLATLKIQPSEPRDSAVYFCASGLVEDGQVTYNEQFFGPGTRLTVL.

V usage is TRBV24-1 and J usage is TRBJ2-4, with D possibly TRBD2 on 7 matching bases. The ends were cut back, 4 bases at V and 6 bases at J, with 15 bases in the middle. CDR1 and CDR2 from the germline V gene are KGHDR and SFDVKD. This CDR3 region has 15 residues. The CDR3: CATSDPSRGGNIQYF. In nucleotides, the CDR3 is TGTGCCACCAGTGACCCGTCGAGGGGGGGAAACATTCAGTACTTC.

The J gene is TRBJ2-7, the V gene TRBV5-8, with D possibly TRBD1 on 6 matching bases. V was shortened by 1 base and J by 7 bases, with 21 bases between the two germline ends. CDR1 is SGHTS, CDR2 YDEGEE, per germline. The CDR3 is 16 residues long. In DNA form, the CDR3 reads TGTGCCAGCAGCTTGTTTTTCCCCCAGGGGCCGGGGGAGCAGTACTTC. Translation gives CASSLFFPQGPGEQYF.

This clone showed up just once. The chain couples TRBV7-2 to TRBJ2-7; 8 bases agree with TRBD1. CDR3 length: 18 residues. Germline CDR1 and CDR2: SGHTA and FQGNSA. V was clipped by 1 base and J by 2 bases; unmatched bases: 13. CDR3 in DNA: TGTGCCAGCAGCTTAGAACAGGGGGAGAACTGGTGGGCCTACGAGCAGTACTTC. Translation: CASSLEQGENWWAYEQYF.

V usage is TRBV6-1 and J usage is TRBJ2-2; D gene unclear. The CDR3 consists of 14 residues. Per germline, CDR1 MNHNS and CDR2 SASEGT. Trimming left V 3 bases short and J 1 base short, with 6 bases between. The CDR3: CASSDDLNTGELFF. The CDR3 DNA follows: TGTGCCAGCAGTGACGACTTGAACACCGGGGAGCTGTTTTTT.

V and J are TRBV7-9 and TRBJ2-2, with 7 nucleotides matching TRBD1. Germline V gene data show CDR1 as SEHNR and CDR2 as FQNEAQ (reference sequence). V lost 5 bases and J lost 2; bases outside the gene matches: 11. This CDR3 has 17 residues. The CDR3 region is CASSRLEGGFNTGELFF. The CDR3 DNA follows: TGTGCCAGCAGCCGACTTGAAGGGGGCTTTAACACCGGGGAGCTGTTTTTT. The full variable domain, with the rest looked up from reference TRBV7-9 and TRBJ2-2, is DTGVSQNPRHKITKRGQNVTFRCDPISEHNRLYWYRQTLGQGPEFLTYFQNEAQLEKSRLLSDRFSAERPKGSFSTLEIQRTEQGDSAMYLCASSRLEGGFNTGELFFGEGSRLTVL.

This rearrangement joins TRBV18 to TRBJ1-1; TRBD1 matches 9 bases. The V and J ends lost 3 bases and 5 bases, in that order; junction bases with no gene match: 7. Germline V gives CDR1 KGHSH, CDR2 LQKENI. CDR3 length equals 15 residues. The CDR3 region is CASSPSGQGYTEAFF. The CDR3, as DNA: TGTGCCAGCTCACCGTCAGGACAGGGGTATACTGAAGCTTTCTTT.

The rearrangement links TRBV5-1 to TRBJ1-2, with unresolved D. This CDR3 is built from 17 residues. V was pared by 0 bases and J by 2 bases, with 17 bases between. Per the germline V gene, CDR1 is SGHRS and CDR2 is YFSETQ. In DNA, the CDR3 is TGCGCCAGCAGCTTGGACACGGGGTTCGGGAAGAACTATGGCTACACCTTC. Its translation is CASSLDTGFGKNYGYTF.

This clone was seen only once. The chain combines TRBV5-6 with TRBJ1-2, with TRBD1 matching 9 bases. V gave up 4 bases and J gave up 1 base; unmatched junction bases: 5. Germline CDR1 and CDR2: SGHDT and YYEEEE. CDR3 length: 15 amino acids. The CDR3 bases are TGTGCCAGCAGCCCGGGACAGGGTCATAACTATGGCTACACCTTC. Its translation: CASSPGQGHNYGYTF.